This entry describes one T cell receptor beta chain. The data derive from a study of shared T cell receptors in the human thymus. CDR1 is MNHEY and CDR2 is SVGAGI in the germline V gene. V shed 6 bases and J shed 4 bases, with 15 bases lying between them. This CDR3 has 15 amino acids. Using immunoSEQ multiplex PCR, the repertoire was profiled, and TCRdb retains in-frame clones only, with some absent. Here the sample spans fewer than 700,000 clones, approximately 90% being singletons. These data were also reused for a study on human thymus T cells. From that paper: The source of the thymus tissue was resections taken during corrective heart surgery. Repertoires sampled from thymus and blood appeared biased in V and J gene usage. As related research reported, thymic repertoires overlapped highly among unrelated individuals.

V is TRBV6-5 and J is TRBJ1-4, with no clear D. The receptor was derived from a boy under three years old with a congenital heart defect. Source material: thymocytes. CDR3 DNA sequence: TGTGCCAGCAGAAGGACTGCCGTGCTTAATGAAAAACTGTTTTTT. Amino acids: CASRRTAVLNEKLFF.